Included here is one T cell receptor beta chain sequence, with context. What it recognizes is unknown. Germline V CDR1 and CDR2: MNHEY, SMNVEV (reference sequence). V lost 10 bases and J 0 bases, leaving 15 bases between the germline ends. There are 14 residues in the CDR3. The record originates from a study of shared clonotypes between healthy human individuals. Study-level results: Roughly 4.6% of naive CD4 clonotypes were common to a few donors. Represented diversity (both genetic and exposure-history) was limited by the small number of donors.

The split of CD4+ cells yielded CD45RA+ naive and CD45RA-negative memory subsets. Assay runs were performed at deep level. Method: immunoSEQ multiplex PCR; TCRdb's copy keeps in-frame clones and lacks some. The sample records 780,000 or so clones, just under 75% being singletons. Sequences were obtained from memory CD4+ T cells sorted from blood. The subset here: CD45RA-negative fraction. The receptor's source is a woman in her 30s in good health. The V gene is TRBV27, the J gene TRBJ1-1; tentatively, D is TRBD1 (5 bases). CDR3 amino acids: CATRGAGLNTEAFF. CDR3 sequence (DNA): TGTGCCACCAGAGGTGCAGGGTTGAACACTGAAGCTTTCTTT.